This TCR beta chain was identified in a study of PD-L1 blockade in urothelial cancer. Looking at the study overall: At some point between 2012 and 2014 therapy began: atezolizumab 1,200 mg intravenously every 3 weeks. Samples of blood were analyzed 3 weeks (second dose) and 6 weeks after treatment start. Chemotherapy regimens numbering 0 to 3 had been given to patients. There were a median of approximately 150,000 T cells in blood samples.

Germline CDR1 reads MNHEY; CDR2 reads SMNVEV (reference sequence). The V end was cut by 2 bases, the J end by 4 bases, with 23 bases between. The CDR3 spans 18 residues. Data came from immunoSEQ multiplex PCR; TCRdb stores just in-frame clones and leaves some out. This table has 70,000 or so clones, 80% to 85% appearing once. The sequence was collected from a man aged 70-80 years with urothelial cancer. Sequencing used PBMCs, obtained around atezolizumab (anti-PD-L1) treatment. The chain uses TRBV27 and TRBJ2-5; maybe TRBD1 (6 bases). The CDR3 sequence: CASSLNQRSLKGGETQYF. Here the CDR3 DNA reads TGTGCCAGCAGTTTAAATCAAAGGAGCCTGAAAGGGGGAGAGACCCAGTACTTC.